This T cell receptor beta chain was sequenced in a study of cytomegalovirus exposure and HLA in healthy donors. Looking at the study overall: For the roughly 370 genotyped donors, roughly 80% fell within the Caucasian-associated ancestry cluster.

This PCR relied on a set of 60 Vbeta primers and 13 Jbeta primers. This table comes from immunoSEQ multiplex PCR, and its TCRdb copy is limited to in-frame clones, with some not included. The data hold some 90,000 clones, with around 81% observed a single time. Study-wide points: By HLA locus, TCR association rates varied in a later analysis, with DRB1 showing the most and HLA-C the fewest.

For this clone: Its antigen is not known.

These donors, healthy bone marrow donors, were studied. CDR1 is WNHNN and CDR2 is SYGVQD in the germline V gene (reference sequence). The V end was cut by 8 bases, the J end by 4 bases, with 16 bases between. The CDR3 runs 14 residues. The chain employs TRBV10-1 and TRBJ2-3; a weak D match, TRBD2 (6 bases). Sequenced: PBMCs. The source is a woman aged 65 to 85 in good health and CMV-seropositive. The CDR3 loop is CASSRLVNSDTQYF. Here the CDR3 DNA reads TGCGCCAGCTCCCGACTAGTAAATTCAGATACGCAGTATTTT.